This T cell receptor (beta chain) was captured in a study of PD-1 blockade in mismatch repair-deficient tumors. Study background: Patients had around 11 mismatch repair-deficient cancer types, all previously treated and progressing.

All patients were mismatch repair deficient, assessed by either PCR or immunohistochemistry. TCRs were sequenced from three patients responding to pembrolizumab. Study outcomes and limitations: Rapid post-treatment expansion, then contraction, generally preceding radiologic response, marked tumor-resident clones.

By share, this clone ranks as medium-sized. Its specificity is unknown. Sequenced by immunoSEQ multiplex PCR; TCRdb stores in-frame clones only, minus some. The sample holds 38,000 or so clones, roughly 81% seen once. The junction had 9 bases not matched to a gene; V was cut back by 4 bases and J by 0 bases. The CDR3 runs 18 residues. Germline-derived CDR1 and CDR2 are SEHNR and FQNEAQ (reference sequence). The sequence derives from an adult with mismatch repair-deficient cancer. J is TRBJ2-1 and V is TRBV7-9; the match to TRBD2 covers 10 bases. This specimen consisted of peripheral blood, obtained approximately 78 weeks after starting pembrolizumab. The CDR3 reads CASSSFSGRTSSYNEQFF. Here the CDR3 DNA reads TGTGCCAGCAGCTCCTTTAGCGGGAGGACAAGCTCCTACAATGAGCAGTTCTTC. The complete variable domain, with remaining parts taken from reference TRBV7-9 and TRBJ2-1, reads DTGVSQNPRHKITKRGQNVTFRCDPISEHNRLYWYRQTLGQGPEFLTYFQNEAQLEKSRLLSDRFSAERPKGSFSTLEIQRTEQGDSAMYLCASSSFSGRTSSYNEQFFGPGTRLTVL.